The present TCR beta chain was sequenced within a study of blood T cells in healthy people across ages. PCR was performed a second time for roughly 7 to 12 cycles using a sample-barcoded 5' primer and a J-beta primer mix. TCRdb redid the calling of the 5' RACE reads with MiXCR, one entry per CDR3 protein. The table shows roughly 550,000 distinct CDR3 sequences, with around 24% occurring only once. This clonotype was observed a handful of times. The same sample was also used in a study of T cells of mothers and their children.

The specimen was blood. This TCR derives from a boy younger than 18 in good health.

CDR3 bases: TGTGCCAGCAGCTTACGTTACGGGGGCTTCCAAGAGACCCAGTACTTC. This translates into CASSLRYGGFQETQYF. This chain links TRBV7-9 with TRBJ2-5; perhaps D is TRBD1 or TRBD2 (6 bases each). V lost 2 bases and J 1 base, leaving 14 bases between the germline ends. This CDR3 comprises 16 residues. From germline, CDR1 is SEHNR and CDR2 FQNEAQ (reference sequence).